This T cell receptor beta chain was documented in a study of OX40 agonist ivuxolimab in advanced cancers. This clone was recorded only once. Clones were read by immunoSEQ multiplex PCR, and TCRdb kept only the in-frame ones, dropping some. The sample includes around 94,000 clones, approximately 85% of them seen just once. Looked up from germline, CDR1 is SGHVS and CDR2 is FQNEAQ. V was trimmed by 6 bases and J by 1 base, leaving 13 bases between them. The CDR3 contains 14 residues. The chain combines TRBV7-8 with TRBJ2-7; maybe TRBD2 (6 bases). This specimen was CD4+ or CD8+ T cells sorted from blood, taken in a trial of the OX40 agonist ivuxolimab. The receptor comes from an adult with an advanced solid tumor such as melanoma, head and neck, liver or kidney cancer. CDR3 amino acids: CASRATGRSYEQYF. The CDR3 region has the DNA TGTGCCAGCAGGGCAACCGGGAGATCCTACGAGCAGTACTTC.